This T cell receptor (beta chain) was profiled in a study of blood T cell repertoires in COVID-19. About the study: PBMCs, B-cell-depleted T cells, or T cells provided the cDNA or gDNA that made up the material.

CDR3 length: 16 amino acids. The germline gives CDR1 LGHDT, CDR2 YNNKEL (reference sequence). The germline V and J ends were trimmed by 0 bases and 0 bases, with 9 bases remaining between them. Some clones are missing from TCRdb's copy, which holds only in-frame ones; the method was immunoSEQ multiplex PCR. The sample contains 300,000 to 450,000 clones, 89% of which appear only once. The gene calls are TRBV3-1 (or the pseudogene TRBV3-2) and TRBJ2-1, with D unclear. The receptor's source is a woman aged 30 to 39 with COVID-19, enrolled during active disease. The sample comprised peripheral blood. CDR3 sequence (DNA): TGTGCCAGCAGCCAAGATAGACTGTTCTCCTACAATGAGCAGTTCTTC. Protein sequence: CASSQDRLFSYNEQFF.